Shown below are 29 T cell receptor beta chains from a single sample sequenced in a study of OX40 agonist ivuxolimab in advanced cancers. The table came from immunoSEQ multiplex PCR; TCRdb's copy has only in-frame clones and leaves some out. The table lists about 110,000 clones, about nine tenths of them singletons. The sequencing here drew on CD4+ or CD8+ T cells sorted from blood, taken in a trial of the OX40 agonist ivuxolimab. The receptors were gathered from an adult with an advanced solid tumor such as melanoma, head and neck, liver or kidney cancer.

Here the CDR3 DNA reads TGTGCCAGCAGCCCGGGGGCCATTTTCATAGTTGAGCAGTTCTTC. This encodes CASSPGAIFIVEQFF. The chain carries TRBV11-2 and TRBJ2-1; D is possibly TRBD1 or TRBD2 (6 bases each). The germline V and J ends were trimmed by 5 bases and 9 bases, with 20 bases remaining between them. There are 15 residues in the CDR3. The germline gives CDR1 SGHAT, CDR2 FQNNGV.

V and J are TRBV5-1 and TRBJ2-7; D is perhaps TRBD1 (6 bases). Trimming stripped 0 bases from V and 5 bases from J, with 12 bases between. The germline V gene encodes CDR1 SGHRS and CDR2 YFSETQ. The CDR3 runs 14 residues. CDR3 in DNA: TGCGCCAGCAGCTTGGACAGGGTTGTCCACGAGCAGTACTTC. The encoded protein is CASSLDRVVHEQYF. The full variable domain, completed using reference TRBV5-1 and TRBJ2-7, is KAGVTQTPRYLIKTRGQQVTLSCSPISGHRSVSWYQQTPGQGLQFLFEYFSETQRNKGNFPGRFSGRQFSNSRSEMNVSTLELGDSALYLCASSLDRVVHEQYFGPGTRLTVT.

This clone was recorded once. The CDR3 is CASSPQWGQGAYEQYF. CDR3 bases: TGTGCCAGCAGTCCACAATGGGGACAGGGAGCCTACGAGCAGTACTTC. V gene TRBV27 combines with J gene TRBJ2-7; 9 bases match TRBD1. The trim removed 5 bases at V and 2 bases at J, leaving 10 bases unmatched. Germline V gene data show CDR1 as MNHEY and CDR2 as SMNVEV (reference sequence). The length of the CDR3 is 16 residues.

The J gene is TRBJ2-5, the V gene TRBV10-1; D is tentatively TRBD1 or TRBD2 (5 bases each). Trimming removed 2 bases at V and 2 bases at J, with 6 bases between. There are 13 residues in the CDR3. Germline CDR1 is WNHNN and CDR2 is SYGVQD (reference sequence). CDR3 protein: CASSEGGQETQYF. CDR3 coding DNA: TGCGCCAGCAGTGAGGGGGGACAAGAGACCCAGTACTTC.

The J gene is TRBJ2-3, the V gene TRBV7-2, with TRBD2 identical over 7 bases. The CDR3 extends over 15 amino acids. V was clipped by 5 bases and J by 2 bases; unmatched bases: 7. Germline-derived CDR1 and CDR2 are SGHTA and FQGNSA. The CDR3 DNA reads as TGTGCCAGCAGCCCCGGGGGAGGGCCCACAGATACGCAGTATTTT. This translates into CASSPGGGPTDTQYF.

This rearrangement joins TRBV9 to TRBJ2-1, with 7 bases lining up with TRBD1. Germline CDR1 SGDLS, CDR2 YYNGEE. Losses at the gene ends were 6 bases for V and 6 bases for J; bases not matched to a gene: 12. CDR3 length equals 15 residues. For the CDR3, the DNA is TGTGCCAGCACCACCGGGACAGCACTGATCAATGAGCAGTTCTTC. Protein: CASTTGTALINEQFF.

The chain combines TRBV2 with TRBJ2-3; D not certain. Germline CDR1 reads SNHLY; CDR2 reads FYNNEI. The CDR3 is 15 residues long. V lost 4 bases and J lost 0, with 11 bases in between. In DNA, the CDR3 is TGTGCCAGCAGTGTGAACCCTGCTAGCACAGATACGCAGTATTTT. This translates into CASSVNPASTDTQYF.

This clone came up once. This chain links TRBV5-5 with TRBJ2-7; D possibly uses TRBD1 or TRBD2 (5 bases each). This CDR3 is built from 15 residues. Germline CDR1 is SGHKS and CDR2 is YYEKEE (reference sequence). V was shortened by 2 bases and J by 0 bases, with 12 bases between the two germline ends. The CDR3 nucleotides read TGTGCCAGCAGCTTTGGGACCTTAGGCTCCTACGAGCAGTACTTC. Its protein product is CASSFGTLGSYEQYF.

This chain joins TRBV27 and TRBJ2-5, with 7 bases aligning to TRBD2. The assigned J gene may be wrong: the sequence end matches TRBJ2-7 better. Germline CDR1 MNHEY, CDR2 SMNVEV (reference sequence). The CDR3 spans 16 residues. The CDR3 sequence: CASSSGGLIASYEQYF. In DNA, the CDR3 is TGTGCCAGCAGTTCGGGGGGACTCATAGCCTCCTACGAGCAGTACTTC.

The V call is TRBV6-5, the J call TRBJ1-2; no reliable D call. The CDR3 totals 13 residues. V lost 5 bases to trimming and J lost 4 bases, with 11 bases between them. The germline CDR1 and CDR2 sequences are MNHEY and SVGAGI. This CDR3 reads CASSPRGTYGYTF. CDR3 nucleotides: TGTGCCAGCAGTCCCCGGGGAACCTATGGCTACACCTTC.

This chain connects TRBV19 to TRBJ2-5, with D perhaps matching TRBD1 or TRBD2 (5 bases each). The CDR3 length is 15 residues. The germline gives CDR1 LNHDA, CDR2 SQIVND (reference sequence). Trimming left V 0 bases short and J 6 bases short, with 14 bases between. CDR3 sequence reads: CASSIDHGGIQTQYF. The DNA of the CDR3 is TGTGCCAGTAGTATAGACCATGGGGGAATTCAGACCCAGTACTTC. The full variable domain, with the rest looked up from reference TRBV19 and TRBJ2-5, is DGGITQSPKYLFRKEGQNVTLSCEQNLNHDAMYWYRQDPGQGLRLIYYSQIVNDFQKGDIAEGYSVSREKKESFPLTVTSAQKNPTAFYLCASSIDHGGIQTQYFGPGTRLLVL.

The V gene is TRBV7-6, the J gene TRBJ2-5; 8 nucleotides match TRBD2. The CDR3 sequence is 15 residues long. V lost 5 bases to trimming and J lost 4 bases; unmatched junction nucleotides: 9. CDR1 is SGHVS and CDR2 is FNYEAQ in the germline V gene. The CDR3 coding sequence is TGTGCCAGCAGCCGCGGGGGGCTTCCTGGAGAGACCCAGTACTTC. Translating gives CASSRGGLPGETQYF.

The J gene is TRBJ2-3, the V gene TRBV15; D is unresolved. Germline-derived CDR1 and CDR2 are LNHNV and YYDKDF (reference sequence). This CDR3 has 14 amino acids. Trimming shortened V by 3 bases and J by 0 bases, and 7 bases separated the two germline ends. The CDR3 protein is CATSRLSSTDTQYF. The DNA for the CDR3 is TGTGCCACCAGCAGGCTGTCCAGCACAGATACGCAGTATTTT. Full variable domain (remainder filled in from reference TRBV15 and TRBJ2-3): DAMVIQNPRYQVTQFGKPVTLSCSQTLNHNVMYWYQQKSSQAPKLLFHYYDKDFNNEADTPDNFQSRRPNTSFCFLDIRSPGLGDTAMYLCATSRLSSTDTQYFGPGTRLTVL.

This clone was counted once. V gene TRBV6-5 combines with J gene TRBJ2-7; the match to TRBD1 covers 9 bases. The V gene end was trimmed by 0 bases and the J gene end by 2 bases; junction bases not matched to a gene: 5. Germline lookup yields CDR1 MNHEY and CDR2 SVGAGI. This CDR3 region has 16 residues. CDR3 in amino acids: CASSYSWGQGTYEQYF. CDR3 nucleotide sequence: TGTGCCAGCAGTTACTCGTGGGGACAGGGTACCTACGAGCAGTACTTC.

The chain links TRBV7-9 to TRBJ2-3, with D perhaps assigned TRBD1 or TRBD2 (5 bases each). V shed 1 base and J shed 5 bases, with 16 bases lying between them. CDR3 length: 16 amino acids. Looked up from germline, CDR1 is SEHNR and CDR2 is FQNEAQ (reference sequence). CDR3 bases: TGTGCCAGCAGCTTAGGGTCCGGGACGGTTCTAGATACGCAGTATTTT. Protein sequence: CASSLGSGTVLDTQYF.

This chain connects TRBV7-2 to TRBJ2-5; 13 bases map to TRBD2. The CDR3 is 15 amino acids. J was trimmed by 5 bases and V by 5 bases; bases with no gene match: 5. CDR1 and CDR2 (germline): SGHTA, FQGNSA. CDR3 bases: TGTGCCAGCAGCCCGACTAGCGGGAGGTGGGAGACCCAGTACTTC. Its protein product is CASSPTSGRWETQYF.

CDR3 in amino acids: CAFTGGGASYEQYF. The CDR3 DNA reads as TGTGCCTTTACTGGGGGGGGCGCATCCTACGAGCAGTACTTC. The rearrangement uses TRBV30 and TRBJ2-7; the D gene is possibly TRBD2 (7 bases). The germline V gene encodes CDR1 GTSNPN and CDR2 SVGIG (reference sequence). This CDR3 region has 14 residues. V dropped 7 bases and J dropped 1 base, with 17 bases sitting between them.

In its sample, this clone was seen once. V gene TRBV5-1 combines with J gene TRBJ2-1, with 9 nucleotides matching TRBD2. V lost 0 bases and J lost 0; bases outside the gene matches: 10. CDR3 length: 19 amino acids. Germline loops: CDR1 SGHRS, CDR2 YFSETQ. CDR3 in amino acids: CASSLAASGGPSSYNEQFF. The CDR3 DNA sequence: TGCGCCAGCAGCTTGGCCGCAAGCGGGGGGCCCAGCTCCTACAATGAGCAGTTCTTC.

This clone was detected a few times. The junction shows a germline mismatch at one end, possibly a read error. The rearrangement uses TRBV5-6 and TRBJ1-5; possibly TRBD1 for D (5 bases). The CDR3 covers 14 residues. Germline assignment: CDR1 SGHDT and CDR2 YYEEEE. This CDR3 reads CASSGANSNLPQHF. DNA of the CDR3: TGTGCCAGCAGCGGGGCTAACAGCAATCTGCCCCAGCATTTT.

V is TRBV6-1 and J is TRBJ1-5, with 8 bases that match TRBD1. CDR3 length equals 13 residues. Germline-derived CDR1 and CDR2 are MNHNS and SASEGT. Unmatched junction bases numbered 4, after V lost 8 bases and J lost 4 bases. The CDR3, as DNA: TGTGCCAGCCAGGGGGCTTTTAATCAGCCCCAGCATTTT. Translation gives CASQGAFNQPQHF.

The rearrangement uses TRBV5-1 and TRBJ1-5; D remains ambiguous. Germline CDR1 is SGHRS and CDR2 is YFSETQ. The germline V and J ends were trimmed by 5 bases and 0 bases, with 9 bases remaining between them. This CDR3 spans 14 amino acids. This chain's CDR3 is CASRLDISNQPQHF. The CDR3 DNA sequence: TGCGCCAGCAGACTTGACATTAGCAATCAGCCCCAGCATTTT.

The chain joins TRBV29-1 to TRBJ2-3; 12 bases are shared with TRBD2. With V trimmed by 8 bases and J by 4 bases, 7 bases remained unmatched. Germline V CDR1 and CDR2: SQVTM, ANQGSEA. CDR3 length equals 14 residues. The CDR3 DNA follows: TGCAGCCTAACTAGCGGGGGGAATTCAGATACGCAGTATTTT. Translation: CSLTSGGNSDTQYF.

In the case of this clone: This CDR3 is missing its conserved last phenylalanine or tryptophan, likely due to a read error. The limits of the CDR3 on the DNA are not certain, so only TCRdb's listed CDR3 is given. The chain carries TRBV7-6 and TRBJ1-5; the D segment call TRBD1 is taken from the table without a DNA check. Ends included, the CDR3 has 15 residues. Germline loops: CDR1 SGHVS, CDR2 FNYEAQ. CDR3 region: CASSPDQDLNLSITL.

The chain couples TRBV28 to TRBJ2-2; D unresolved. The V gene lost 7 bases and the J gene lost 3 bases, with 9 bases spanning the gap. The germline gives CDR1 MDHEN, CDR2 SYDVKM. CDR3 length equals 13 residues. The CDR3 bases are TGTGCCAGCACCCGAGAGGACACCGGGGAGCTGTTTTTT. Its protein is CASTREDTGELFF.

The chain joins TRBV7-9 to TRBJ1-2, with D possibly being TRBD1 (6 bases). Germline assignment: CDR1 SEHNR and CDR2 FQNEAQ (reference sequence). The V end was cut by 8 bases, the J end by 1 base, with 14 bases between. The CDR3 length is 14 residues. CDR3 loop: CASQVTGNNYGYTF. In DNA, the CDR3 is TGTGCCAGCCAAGTGACAGGAAATAACTATGGCTACACCTTC.

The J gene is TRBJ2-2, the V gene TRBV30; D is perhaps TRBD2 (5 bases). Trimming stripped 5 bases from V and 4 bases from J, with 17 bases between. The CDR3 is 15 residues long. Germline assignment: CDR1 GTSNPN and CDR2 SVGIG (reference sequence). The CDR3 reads CAWERAPWGTGELFF. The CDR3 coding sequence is TGTGCCTGGGAGAGGGCGCCCTGGGGCACCGGGGAGCTGTTTTTT. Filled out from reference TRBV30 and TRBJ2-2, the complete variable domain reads SQTIHQWPATLVQPVGSPLSLECTVEGTSNPNLYWYRQAAGRGLQLLFYSVGIGQISSEVPQNLSASRPQDRQFILSSKKLLLSDSGFYLCAWERAPWGTGELFFGEGSRLTVL.

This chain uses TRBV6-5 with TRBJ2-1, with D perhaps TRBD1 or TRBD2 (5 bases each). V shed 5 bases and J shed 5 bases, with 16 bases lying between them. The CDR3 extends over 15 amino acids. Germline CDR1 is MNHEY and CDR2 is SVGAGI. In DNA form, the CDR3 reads TGTGCCAGCAGTGGGGCCGGGGTAGCAGACAATGAGCAGTTCTTC. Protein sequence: CASSGAGVADNEQFF.

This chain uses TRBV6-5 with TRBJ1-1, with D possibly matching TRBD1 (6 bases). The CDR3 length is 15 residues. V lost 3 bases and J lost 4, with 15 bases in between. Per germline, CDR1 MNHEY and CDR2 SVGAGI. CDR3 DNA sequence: TGTGCCAGCAGTTATTCCACAGGGTGGGGCACTGAAGCTTTCTTT. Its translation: CASSYSTGWGTEAFF.

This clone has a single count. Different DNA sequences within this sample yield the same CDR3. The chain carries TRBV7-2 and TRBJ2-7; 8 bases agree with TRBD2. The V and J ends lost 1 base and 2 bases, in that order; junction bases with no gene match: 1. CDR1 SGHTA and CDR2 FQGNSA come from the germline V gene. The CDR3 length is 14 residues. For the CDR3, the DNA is TGTGCCAGCAGCTTAGAAGCGGGGGCCTACGAGCAGTACTTC. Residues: CASSLEAGAYEQYF.